A single TCR beta chain is shown here with its context. The V and J ends lost 1 base and 4 bases respectively, with 15 bases between them. Germline CDR1 SGHKS, CDR2 YYEKEE (reference sequence). This CDR3 has 16 amino acids. The data were obtained in a study of identical twins. TCRdb analysed the 5' RACE reads with MiXCR anew, one entry per CDR3 protein. The table records around 690,000 distinct CDR3 sequences, 21% of them present only once. A further study also used this sample, focusing on T cells expressing NK-cell markers.

Sequencing was carried out using PBMCs. The chain uses TRBV5-5 and TRBJ1-5; D is uncertain. This clonotype originated in a woman under 30 in good health. Here the CDR3 DNA reads TGTGCCAGCAGCTTGTATCCGGGGAGGACGAATCAGCCCCAGCATTTT. Translating gives CASSLYPGRTNQPQHF.